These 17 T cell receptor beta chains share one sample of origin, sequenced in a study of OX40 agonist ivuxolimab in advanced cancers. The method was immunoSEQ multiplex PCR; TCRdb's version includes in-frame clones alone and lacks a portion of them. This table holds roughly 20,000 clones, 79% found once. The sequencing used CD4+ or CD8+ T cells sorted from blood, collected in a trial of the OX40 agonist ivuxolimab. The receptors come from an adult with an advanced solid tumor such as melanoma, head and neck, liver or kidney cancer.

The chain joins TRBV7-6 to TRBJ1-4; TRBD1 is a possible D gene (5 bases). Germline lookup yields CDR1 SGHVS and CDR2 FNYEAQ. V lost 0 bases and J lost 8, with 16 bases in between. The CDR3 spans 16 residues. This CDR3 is CASSLAAGIRGEKLFF. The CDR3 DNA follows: TGTGCCAGCAGCTTAGCGGCGGGTATAAGGGGCGAAAAACTGTTTTTT. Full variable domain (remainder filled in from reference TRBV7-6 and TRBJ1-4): GAGVSQSPRYKVTKRGQDVALRCDPISGHVSLYWYRQALGQGPEFLTYFNYEAQQDKSGLPNDRFSAERPEGSISTLTIQRTEQRDSAMYRCASSLAAGIRGEKLFFGSGTQLSVL.

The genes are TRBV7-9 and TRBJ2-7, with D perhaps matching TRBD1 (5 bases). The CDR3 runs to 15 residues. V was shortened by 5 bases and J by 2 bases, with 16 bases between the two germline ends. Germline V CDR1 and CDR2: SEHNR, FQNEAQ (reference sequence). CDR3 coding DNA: TGTGCCAGCAGCCACAGGCACAGGTCGGCCTACGAGCAGTACTTC. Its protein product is CASSHRHRSAYEQYF. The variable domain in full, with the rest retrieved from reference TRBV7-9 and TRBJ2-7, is DTGVSQNPRHKITKRGQNVTFRCDPISEHNRLYWYRQTLGQGPEFLTYFQNEAQLEKSRLLSDRFSAERPKGSFSTLEIQRTEQGDSAMYLCASSHRHRSAYEQYFGPGTRLTVT.

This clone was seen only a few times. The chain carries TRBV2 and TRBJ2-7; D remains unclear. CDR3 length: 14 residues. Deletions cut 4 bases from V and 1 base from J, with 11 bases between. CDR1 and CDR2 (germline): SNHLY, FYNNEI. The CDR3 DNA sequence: TGTGCCAGCAGTGGAGAGACACAGTCCTACGAGCAGTACTTC. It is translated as CASSGETQSYEQYF.

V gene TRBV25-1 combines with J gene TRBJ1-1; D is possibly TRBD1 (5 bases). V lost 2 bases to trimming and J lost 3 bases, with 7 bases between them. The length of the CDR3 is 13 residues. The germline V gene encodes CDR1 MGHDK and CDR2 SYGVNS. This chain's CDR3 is CASSEGHYTEAFF. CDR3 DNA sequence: TGTGCCAGCAGTGAAGGACACTACACTGAAGCTTTCTTT.

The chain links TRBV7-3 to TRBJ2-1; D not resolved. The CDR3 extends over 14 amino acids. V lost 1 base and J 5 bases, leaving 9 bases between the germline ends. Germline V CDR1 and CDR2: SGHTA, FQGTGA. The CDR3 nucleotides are TGTGCCAGCAGCTTAATATCAGATGACAATGAGCAGTTCTTC. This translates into CASSLISDDNEQFF.

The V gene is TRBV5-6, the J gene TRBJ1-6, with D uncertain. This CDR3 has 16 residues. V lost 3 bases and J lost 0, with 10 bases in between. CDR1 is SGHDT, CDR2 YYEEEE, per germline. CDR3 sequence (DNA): TGTGCCAGCAGCTCATTGGAGGGCTCCTATAATTCACCCCTCCACTTT. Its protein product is CASSSLEGSYNSPLHF.

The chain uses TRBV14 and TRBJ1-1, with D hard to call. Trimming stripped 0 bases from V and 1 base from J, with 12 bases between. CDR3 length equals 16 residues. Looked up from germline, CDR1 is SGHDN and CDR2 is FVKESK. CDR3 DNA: TGTGCCAGCAGCCAAGACTACCGCGGTTGGAACACTGAAGCTTTCTTT. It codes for CASSQDYRGWNTEAFF.

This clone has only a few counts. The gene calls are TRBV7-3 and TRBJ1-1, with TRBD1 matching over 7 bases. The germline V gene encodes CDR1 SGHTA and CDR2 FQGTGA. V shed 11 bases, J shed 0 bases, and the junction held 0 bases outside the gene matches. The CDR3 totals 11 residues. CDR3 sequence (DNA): TGTGCCGGACAGGTGAACACTGAAGCTTTCTTT. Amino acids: CAGQVNTEAFF. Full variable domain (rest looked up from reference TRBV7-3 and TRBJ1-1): GAGVSQTPSNKVTEKGKYVELRCDPISGHTALYWYRQSLGQGPEFLIYFQGTGAADDSGLPNDRFFAVRPEGSVSTLKIQRTERGDSAVYLCAGQVNTEAFFGQGTRLTVV.

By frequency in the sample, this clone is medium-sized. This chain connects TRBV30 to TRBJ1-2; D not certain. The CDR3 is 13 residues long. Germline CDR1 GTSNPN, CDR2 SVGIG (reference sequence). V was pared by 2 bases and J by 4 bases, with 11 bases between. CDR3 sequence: CAWSPMDLYGYTF. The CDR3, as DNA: TGTGCCTGGAGTCCCATGGACCTCTATGGCTACACCTTC. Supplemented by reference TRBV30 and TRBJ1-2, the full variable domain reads SQTIHQWPATLVQPVGSPLSLECTVEGTSNPNLYWYRQAAGRGLQLLFYSVGIGQISSEVPQNLSASRPQDRQFILSSKKLLLSDSGFYLCAWSPMDLYGYTFGSGTRLTVV.

The CDR3 DNA reads TGTGCCAGCAGTTTAAAAGGACTAGCGGTTCCCTACGAGCAGTACTTC. Its protein is CASSLKGLAVPYEQYF. The chain combines TRBV27 with TRBJ2-7; 10 bases agree with TRBD2. After removal of 2 bases from V and 2 bases from J, the junction contained 6 bases not matched to a gene. CDR1 is MNHEY, CDR2 SMNVEV, per germline (reference sequence). This CDR3 has 16 residues.

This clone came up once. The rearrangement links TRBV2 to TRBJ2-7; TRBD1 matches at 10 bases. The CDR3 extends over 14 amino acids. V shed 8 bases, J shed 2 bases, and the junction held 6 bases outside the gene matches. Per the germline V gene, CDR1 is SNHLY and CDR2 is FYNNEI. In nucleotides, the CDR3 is TGTGCCAGCGCCGGGACAGGGGATCCCTACGAGCAGTACTTC. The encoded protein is CASAGTGDPYEQYF.

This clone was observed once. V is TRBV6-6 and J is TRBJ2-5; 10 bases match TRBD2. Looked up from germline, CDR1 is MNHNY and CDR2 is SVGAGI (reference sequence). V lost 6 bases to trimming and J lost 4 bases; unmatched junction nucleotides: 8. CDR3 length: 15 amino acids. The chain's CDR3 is CASSPTSGMGETQYF. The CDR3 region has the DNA TGTGCCAGCAGCCCAACTAGCGGGATGGGAGAGACCCAGTACTTC.

The CDR3 reads CASSLGVPPLYGYTF. The CDR3 bases are TGTGCCAGCAGTTTGGGGGTCCCTCCTCTCTATGGCTACACCTTC. The chain combines TRBV27 with TRBJ1-2; tentative D call: TRBD1 (5 bases). This CDR3 is built from 15 residues. Germline V gene lookup returns CDR1 MNHEY and CDR2 SMNVEV (reference sequence). V was clipped by 3 bases and J by 4 bases, with 15 bases between them.

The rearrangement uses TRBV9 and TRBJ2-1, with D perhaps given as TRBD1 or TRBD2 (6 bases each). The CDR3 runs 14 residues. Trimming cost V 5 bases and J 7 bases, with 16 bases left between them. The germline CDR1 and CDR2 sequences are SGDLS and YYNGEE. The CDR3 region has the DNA TGTGCCAGCAGGGGGGGCAGAATGGGTAATGAGCAGTTCTTC. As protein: CASRGGRMGNEQFF. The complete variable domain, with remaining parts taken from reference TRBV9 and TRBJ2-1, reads DSGVTQTPKHLITATGQRVTLRCSPRSGDLSVYWYQQSLDQGLQFLIQYYNGEERAKGNILERFSAQQFPDLHSELNLSSLELGDSALYFCASRGGRMGNEQFFGPGTRLTVL.

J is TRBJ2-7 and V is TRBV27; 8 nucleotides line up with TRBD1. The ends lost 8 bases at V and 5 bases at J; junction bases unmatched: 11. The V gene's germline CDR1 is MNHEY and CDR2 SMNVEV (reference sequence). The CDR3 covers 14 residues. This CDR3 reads CASGQGALVNEQYF. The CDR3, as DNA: TGTGCCAGCGGGCAGGGGGCCCTCGTCAACGAGCAGTACTTC.

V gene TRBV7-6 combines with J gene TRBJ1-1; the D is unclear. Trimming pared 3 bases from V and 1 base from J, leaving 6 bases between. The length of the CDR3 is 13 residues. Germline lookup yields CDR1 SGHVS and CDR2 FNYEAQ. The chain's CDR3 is CASSLDRNTEAFF. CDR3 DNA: TGTGCCAGCAGCTTGGATAGGAACACTGAAGCTTTCTTT.

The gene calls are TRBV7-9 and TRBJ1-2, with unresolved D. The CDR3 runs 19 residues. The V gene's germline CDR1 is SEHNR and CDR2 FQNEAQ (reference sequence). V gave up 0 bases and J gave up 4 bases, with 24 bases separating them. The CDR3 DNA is TGTGCCAGCAGCTTAGCGAACCTTCCCCCGGACTCCTGGAGCTATGGCTACACCTTC. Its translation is CASSLANLPPDSWSYGYTF.